One and the same sample provided the 14 T cell receptor beta chains below, sequenced in a study of OX40 agonist ivuxolimab in advanced cancers. Profiling relied on immunoSEQ multiplex PCR, and the TCRdb table lists in-frame clones only, not all of them. The sample shows roughly 75,000 clones, more than 75% of them seen only once. The source material was CD4+ or CD8+ T cells sorted from blood, sampled in a trial of the OX40 agonist ivuxolimab. The source of these receptors is an adult with an advanced solid tumor such as melanoma, head and neck, liver or kidney cancer.

The table lists this clone with a few counts. J is TRBJ1-5 and V is TRBV19; maybe TRBD1 (6 bases). The CDR3 loop spans 15 amino acids. Per the germline V gene, CDR1 is LNHDA and CDR2 is SQIVND (reference sequence). V dropped 5 bases and J dropped 4 bases, with 15 bases sitting between them. CDR3 DNA sequence: TGTGCCAGTAGTCCAGGGACAATGTGGAATCAGCCCCAGCATTTT. This sequence encodes CASSPGTMWNQPQHF.

CDR3 in DNA: TGCGCCAGCAGCTCAATAGCCGGACAAGGGGGGGATACGCAGTATTTT. It codes for CASSSIAGQGGDTQYF. The V gene is TRBV5-1, the J gene TRBJ2-3; D tentatively reads TRBD1 or TRBD2 (6 bases each). V was pared by 3 bases and J by 6 bases, with 20 bases between. The CDR3 is 16 residues long. In germline, CDR1 is SGHRS, CDR2 YFSETQ.

The V call is TRBV19, the J call TRBJ1-5, with 8 bases that match TRBD1. This CDR3 contains 16 residues. Germline V gives CDR1 LNHDA, CDR2 SQIVND (reference sequence). Trimming cost V 4 bases and J 1 base; bases outside gene matches: 6. The CDR3 bases are TGTGCCAGTAGTAGAGGACAGGGTGGGAGCAATCAGCCCCAGCATTTT. It specifies CASSRGQGGSNQPQHF. Variable domain in full (rest from reference TRBV19 and TRBJ1-5): DGGITQSPKYLFRKEGQNVTLSCEQNLNHDAMYWYRQDPGQGLRLIYYSQIVNDFQKGDIAEGYSVSREKKESFPLTVTSAQKNPTAFYLCASSRGQGGSNQPQHFGDGTRLSIL.

The chain carries TRBV18 and TRBJ2-7, with 9 bases that match TRBD1. From germline, CDR1 is KGHSH and CDR2 LQKENI. With V trimmed by 3 bases and J by 4 bases, 4 bases remained unmatched. The CDR3 covers 14 residues. The chain's CDR3 is CASSPRTGAYEQYF. The CDR3 DNA sequence: TGTGCCAGCTCACCTAGGACAGGGGCGTACGAGCAGTACTTC.

V gene TRBV14 combines with J gene TRBJ1-2, with D unclear. Trimming shortened V by 2 bases and J by 1 base, and 14 bases separated the two germline ends. The germline CDR1 and CDR2 sequences are SGHDN and FVKESK. This CDR3 has 16 residues. CDR3 region: CASSQLTSAVNYGYTF. The CDR3 DNA reads as TGTGCCAGCAGCCAACTTACCTCGGCCGTTAACTATGGCTACACCTTC.

The V gene is TRBV28, the J gene TRBJ2-5; possibly TRBD2 for D (6 bases). Germline V CDR1 and CDR2: MDHEN, SYDVKM. CDR3 length equals 16 residues. Trimming took 2 bases from V and 2 from J, leaving 15 bases between them. The chain's CDR3 is CASSLRSPSDQETQYF. In DNA, the CDR3 is TGTGCCAGCAGTTTACGATCCCCTAGCGATCAAGAGACCCAGTACTTC.

The rearrangement joins TRBV2 to TRBJ1-2; 8 bases line up with TRBD1. Germline V gene lookup returns CDR1 SNHLY and CDR2 FYNNEI. V lost 7 bases and J lost 4; bases outside the gene matches: 5. CDR3 length: 13 amino acids. CDR3 sequence: CASKTGVVYGYTF. The CDR3 region has the DNA TGTGCCAGCAAGACAGGGGTGGTCTATGGCTACACCTTC.

This clone came up once. This chain connects TRBV4-1 to TRBJ2-7; D perhaps matches TRBD2 (6 bases). The CDR3 extends over 15 amino acids. Germline V CDR1 and CDR2: MGHRA, YSYEKL. Trimming shortened V by 1 base and J by 3 bases, and 13 bases separated the two germline ends. CDR3 bases: TGCGCCAGCAGCCAAGGGGGGGACTCCATCTACGAGCAGTACTTC. Translation: CASSQGGDSIYEQYF.

The V and J genes are TRBV7-2 and TRBJ1-2, with D uncertain. This CDR3 has 12 residues. Trimming removed 7 bases from V and 4 bases from J, with 10 bases in between. CDR1 and CDR2 (germline): SGHTA, FQGNSA. CDR3: CASTSEFYGYTF. CDR3 coding DNA: TGTGCCAGCACCTCGGAATTCTATGGCTACACCTTC. The full variable domain, in which reference TRBV7-2 and TRBJ1-2 provide the parts outside the CDR3, is GAGVSQSPSNKVTEKGKDVELRCDPISGHTALYWYRQSLGQGLEFLIYFQGNSAPDKSGLPSDRFSAERTGGSVSTLTIQRTQQEDSAVYLCASTSEFYGYTFGSGTRLTVV.

The V gene is TRBV9, the J gene TRBJ2-1, with 7 bases identical to TRBD2. V lost 4 bases and J lost 1; bases outside the gene matches: 2. The CDR3 extends over 14 amino acids. The germline gives CDR1 SGDLS, CDR2 YYNGEE. The CDR3: CASSPGGSYNEQFF. The CDR3 bases are TGTGCCAGCAGCCCGGGGGGTTCCTACAATGAGCAGTTCTTC.

The chain couples TRBV5-1 to TRBJ2-1, with D tentatively TRBD1 or TRBD2 (5 bases each). This CDR3 spans 15 amino acids. Germline assignment: CDR1 SGHRS and CDR2 YFSETQ. With 0 bases removed from V and 4 bases from J, the gap between germline ends came to 11 bases. The CDR3, as DNA: TGCGCCAGCAGCTTGGTCGGGACCGATTACAATGAGCAGTTCTTC. It specifies CASSLVGTDYNEQFF.

The chain has TRBV18 and TRBJ1-4; D uncertain. Germline V lookup: CDR1 KGHSH, CDR2 LQKENI. The CDR3 has 15 amino acids. The V end lost 3 bases, the J end lost 4 bases, and 12 bases lay between the germline ends. This CDR3 reads CASSPRPIDNEKLFF. The CDR3 DNA reads as TGTGCCAGCTCACCGCGACCGATTGATAATGAAAAACTGTTTTTT.

The V and J genes are TRBV10-3 and TRBJ1-1; 9 bases align to TRBD1. V lost 6 bases to trimming and J lost 1 base; unmatched junction nucleotides: 3. Germline CDR1 is ENHRY and CDR2 is SYGVKD. The CDR3 loop spans 14 amino acids. CDR3 DNA sequence: TGTGCCATCAGGGGGACAGGGACGAACACTGAAGCTTTCTTT. It yields the protein CAIRGTGTNTEAFF.

This clone was observed a single time. This chain uses TRBV5-4 with TRBJ2-1, with a tentative D call TRBD2 (6 bases). Germline assignment: CDR1 SGHNT and CDR2 YYREEE (reference sequence). The V end lost 0 bases, the J end lost 1 base, and 14 bases lay between the germline ends. The CDR3 totals 17 residues. The CDR3 region is CASSLAGAGRSYNEQFF. The CDR3 DNA reads TGTGCCAGCAGCTTGGCCGGTGCGGGGCGTTCCTACAATGAGCAGTTCTTC.